The 14 T cell receptor beta chains in this list originate from one sample, sequenced in a study of technical replicates of blood from a few donors. Repertoires were generated with immunoSEQ multiplex PCR, while TCRdb's copy carries only in-frame clones and drops some. The sample has tens of thousands of clones; approximately 96% are singletons. The sample comprised T cells isolated from PBMCs. The receptor set was obtained from a human donor in good health.

This chain links TRBV11-2 with TRBJ2-7, with unresolved D. The CDR3 totals 11 residues. V dropped 2 bases and J dropped 4 bases, with 3 bases sitting between them. Germline values: CDR1 SGHAT, CDR2 FQNNGV. The DNA for the CDR3 is TGTGCCAGCAGCTTACGGTACGAGCAGTACTTC. This translates into CASSLRYEQYF.

The chain joins TRBV7-2 to TRBJ2-7; a possible D gene is TRBD1 (6 bases). The germline V gene encodes CDR1 SGHTA and CDR2 FQGNSA. This CDR3 spans 12 amino acids. V was shortened by 5 bases and J by 4 bases, with 9 bases between the two germline ends. The CDR3 DNA follows: TGTGCCAGCAGCATGGGACATTACGAGCAGTACTTC. Its translation: CASSMGHYEQYF.

This sequence joins TRBV10-3 and TRBJ1-1; D remains ambiguous. This CDR3 contains 13 residues. CDR1 is ENHRY and CDR2 is SYGVKD in the germline V gene. V lost 5 bases and J lost 0, with 7 bases in between. CDR3 region: CAISPGMNTEAFF. DNA for the CDR3: TGTGCCATCAGTCCAGGCATGAACACTGAAGCTTTCTTT.

The rearrangement links TRBV9 to TRBJ1-1; a weak D match, TRBD1 (5 bases). This CDR3 region has 14 residues. V shed 2 bases and J shed 2 bases, with 10 bases lying between them. Per germline, CDR1 SGDLS and CDR2 YYNGEE. CDR3 sequence (DNA): TGTGCCAGCAGCGTTGGGGGGAAAAACACTGAAGCTTTCTTT. Protein sequence: CASSVGGKNTEAFF.

V usage is TRBV9 and J usage is TRBJ1-4; possible D gene TRBD1, 5 bases. The CDR3 consists of 16 residues. From germline, CDR1 is SGDLS and CDR2 YYNGEE. V lost 0 bases to trimming and J lost 6 bases, with 15 bases between them. The CDR3 region has the DNA TGTGCCAGCAGCGTAGATCAGGGTTTAGGGGATGAAAAACTGTTTTTT. This gives the protein CASSVDQGLGDEKLFF. Full variable domain (rest looked up from reference TRBV9 and TRBJ1-4): DSGVTQTPKHLITATGQRVTLRCSPRSGDLSVYWYQQSLDQGLQFLIQYYNGEERAKGNILERFSAQQFPDLHSELNLSSLELGDSALYFCASSVDQGLGDEKLFFGSGTQLSVL.

The chain links TRBV7-3 to TRBJ1-2; D possibly corresponds to TRBD1 (5 bases). The germline V and J ends were trimmed by 4 bases and 1 base, with 16 bases remaining between them. CDR1 is SGHTA and CDR2 is FQGTGA in the germline V gene. The length of the CDR3 is 16 residues. This CDR3 is CASSSPVGRVNYGYTF. In nucleotides, the CDR3 is TGTGCCAGCAGCTCCCCGGTGGGCAGGGTTAACTATGGCTACACCTTC.

The chain uses TRBV5-1 and TRBJ2-1; D uncertain. Deletions cut 2 bases from V and 0 bases from J, with 12 bases between. This CDR3 has 16 residues. The germline gives CDR1 SGHRS, CDR2 YFSETQ. The CDR3 DNA is TGCGCCAGCAGCTTTGGCGGCCGGAGCTCCTACAATGAGCAGTTCTTC. Amino acids: CASSFGGRSSYNEQFF.

This chain connects TRBV19 to TRBJ1-5, with D possibly being TRBD1 (6 bases). Germline V gene sequence: CDR1 LNHDA, CDR2 SQIVND (reference sequence). The CDR3 sequence is 13 residues long. V shed 4 bases and J shed 4 bases, with 8 bases lying between them. CDR3 bases: TGTGCCAGTAGTAGGGACAAGAATCAGCCCCAGCATTTT. Its protein is CASSRDKNQPQHF.

The chain recombines TRBV6-5 with TRBJ2-1; D is uncertain. Per germline, CDR1 MNHEY and CDR2 SVGAGI. The ends were cut back, 5 bases at V and 2 bases at J, with 13 bases in the middle. The CDR3 has 15 residues. The DNA for the CDR3 is TGTGCCAGCAGTGCGACTGTGGCCCCCTACAATGAGCAGTTCTTC. It yields the protein CASSATVAPYNEQFF.

J is TRBJ2-1 and V is TRBV7-8; D remains unclear. From germline, CDR1 is SGHVS and CDR2 FQNEAQ. The CDR3 runs to 13 residues. Trimming took 3 bases from V and 1 from J, leaving 4 bases between them. The CDR3 is CASSFSSYNEQFF. The CDR3 DNA is TGTGCCAGCAGCTTCAGTTCCTACAATGAGCAGTTCTTC.

The rearrangement joins TRBV19 to TRBJ1-5, with 7 nucleotides matching TRBD1. This CDR3 is built from 14 residues. CDR1 is LNHDA and CDR2 is SQIVND in the germline V gene (reference sequence). Germline trimming cut 7 bases from V and 1 base from J; bases unmatched to any gene: 4. The CDR3 sequence: CASKWDSSNQPQHF. The CDR3 DNA sequence: TGTGCCAGTAAATGGGACAGCAGCAATCAGCCCCAGCATTTT.

The rearrangement joins TRBV4-1 to TRBJ2-7; 7 positions agree with TRBD2. In germline, CDR1 is MGHRA, CDR2 YSYEKL. This CDR3 contains 15 residues. V trimming: 3 bases; J trimming: 4 bases; junction bases outside the gene matches: 9. The CDR3 loop reads CASSHPIAGNYEQYF. As DNA, the CDR3 is TGCGCCAGCAGCCATCCCATAGCGGGCAATTACGAGCAGTACTTC.

This clone was seen a few times. CDR3 nucleotide sequence: TGTGCCTGGAGTGGGGGTGGGTGGACCGGGACTAGCAATGAGCAGTTCTTC. Translation gives CAWSGGGWTGTSNEQFF. The chain employs TRBV30 and TRBJ2-1; 8 nucleotides line up with TRBD2. Per germline, CDR1 GTSNPN and CDR2 SVGIG (reference sequence). The CDR3 sequence is 17 residues long. V was pared by 1 base and J by 6 bases, with 14 bases of the junction left unmatched.

V usage is TRBV27 and J usage is TRBJ2-1; 10 bases agree with TRBD2. The germline V gene encodes CDR1 MNHEY and CDR2 SMNVEV (reference sequence). With 5 bases clipped from V and 8 bases from J, the junction kept 9 bases outside the gene matches. The CDR3 is made up of 15 amino acids. The CDR3 region has the DNA TGTGCCAGCAGTGAAATAGCGGGAGGCTCGGATGAGCAGTTCTTC. Protein sequence: CASSEIAGGSDEQFF.